The present T cell receptor beta chain was sequenced within a study of blood T cell repertoires in COVID-19. Study-wide context: Samples taken during acute and convalescent COVID-19 were collected in the United States, Italy and Spain. The cDNA or gDNA used as material had been derived from T cells, B-cell-depleted T cells, or PBMCs.

The CDR3 covers 12 residues. V lost 0 bases and J 5 bases, leaving 5 bases between the germline ends. TCRdb's copy holds only in-frame clones and misses some; the assay was immunoSEQ multiplex PCR. This repertoire shows 250,000 to 350,000 clones, about 89% found once; its top ten account for approximately 7.8%. V gene TRBV23-1 combines with J gene TRBJ2-7; TRBD2 is a possible D gene (5 bases). TRBV23-1 is classed as an ORF, of uncertain function. The sample taken for sequencing was peripheral blood. This receptor was taken from a woman aged 45-65 years who had recovered from COVID-19. The CDR3 here is CASSQSGDEQYF. CDR3 DNA sequence: TGCGCCAGCAGTCAATCCGGGGACGAGCAGTACTTC.